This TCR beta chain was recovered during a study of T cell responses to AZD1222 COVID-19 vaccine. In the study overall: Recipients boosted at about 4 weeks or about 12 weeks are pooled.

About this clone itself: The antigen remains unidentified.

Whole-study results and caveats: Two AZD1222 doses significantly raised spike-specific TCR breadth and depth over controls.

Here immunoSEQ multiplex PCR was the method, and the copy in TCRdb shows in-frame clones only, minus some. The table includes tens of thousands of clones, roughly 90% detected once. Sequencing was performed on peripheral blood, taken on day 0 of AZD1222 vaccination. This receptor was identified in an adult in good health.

The CDR3 spells CASRRSGVDEQYF. The CDR3 coding sequence is TGTGCCAGCAGACGATCGGGGGTTGACGAGCAGTACTTC. V is TRBV11-1 and J is TRBJ2-7; possible D gene TRBD2, 6 bases. Germline CDR1 and CDR2: SGHAT and FQDESV (reference sequence). Trimming took off 6 bases at V and 5 bases at J, with 14 bases between the two ends. The CDR3 is 13 residues long.